This T cell receptor (beta chain) was captured by sequencing in a study of Tregs in tolerant kidney transplant recipients. As for the study in general: After B cell culture, CD4+CD8-CD25+CD127- and CD4+CD8-4-1BB+CD40L- cells were sorted. CD4+CD25+CD127- cells came from roughly three-day belatacept mixed lymphocyte reactions, some with approximately 5-day graft donor restimulation. Study outcomes and limitations: Tolerant patients' donor-specific Tregs expanded beyond overall Tregs, suggesting antigen-driven growth. This study did not directly address biological reproducibility.

Sequenced by immunoSEQ multiplex PCR; TCRdb stores in-frame clones only, minus some. The sample holds roughly 10,000 clones, more than 75% seen once. A remark on this clone: Its antigen is not known.

The source of this sequence is a human patient who received a combined kidney and bone marrow transplant. The sequencing used Tregs from blood cultured with allogeneic cells, collected before the transplant.

The CDR3 DNA reads as TGCGCCAGCAAAGGGACAGGAAACACCATATATTTT. This codes for CASKGTGNTIYF. This chain joins TRBV5-1 and TRBJ1-3; tentatively, D is TRBD1 (6 bases). Trimming took 6 bases from V and 4 from J, leaving 8 bases between them. The CDR3 runs to 12 residues. Germline CDR1 and CDR2: SGHRS and YFSETQ. The variable domain in full, completed from reference TRBV5-1 and TRBJ1-3, reads KAGVTQTPRYLIKTRGQQVTLSCSPISGHRSVSWYQQTPGQGLQFLFEYFSETQRNKGNFPGRFSGRQFSNSRSEMNVSTLELGDSALYLCASKGTGNTIYFGEGSWLTVV.